A selection of T cell receptor beta chains follows, all from one sample in a study of immune evolution from preneoplasia to lung adenocarcinoma. Sequencing was performed with immunoSEQ multiplex PCR; in TCRdb, only in-frame clones are kept and a portion is missing. The sample includes 10,000 or so clones, 75% to 85% seen only once; the top ten take 4% to 5.5%. Source material: FFPE minimally invasive lung adenocarcinoma tissue. Receptors were obtained from a person aged 70 to 80 with lung adenocarcinoma. The CDR3 runs from the conserved cysteine through the conserved F or W. The D gene is left open where the match is weak. Size is stated for part of the rows, as once, few or many counts, or as a class when the clone is expanded.

D gene	V gene	clone size	J gene	CDR3 DNA	CDR3 protein
TRBD1	TRBV5-5	-	TRBJ2-1	TGTGCCAGCATTAGCCACAGGGGCAATGAGCAGTTCTTC	CASISHRGNEQFF
-	TRBV5-1	-	TRBJ1-2	TGCGCCAGCAGCCGGGGCCCAGGCCCCAACTATGGCTACACCTTC	CASSRGPGPNYGYTF
-	TRBV6-6	few	TRBJ2-5	TGTGCCAGCAGTTTACGGGAACTCCAAGAGACCCAGTACTTC	CASSLRELQETQYF
-	TRBV6-1	-	TRBJ2-7	TGTGCCAGCAGTGCACGGACAGAATACGAGCAGTACTTC	CASSARTEYEQYF
-	TRBV7-8	once	TRBJ2-7	TGTGCCAGCAGCTTAGCGGACTACGAGCAGTACTTC	CASSLADYEQYF
TRBD2	TRBV7-2	-	TRBJ2-3	TGTGCCAGCACCTTCATAGCGGGGGGGGCCGGTACGCAGTATTTT	CASTFIAGGAGTQYF
-	TRBV7-9	few	TRBJ1-1	TGTGCCAGCAGCTTTTCTAGACCCGGTGGAATGAACACTGAAGCTTTCTTT	CASSFSRPGGMNTEAFF
-	TRBV10-3	-	TRBJ2-1	TGTGCCATCAGTGAGTCGGTGGACTACAATGAGCAGTTCTTC	CAISESVDYNEQFF
TRBD1	TRBV15	-	TRBJ1-1	TGTGCCACCAGCAGAGACAGGGGGCGAATTGAAGCTTTCTTT	CATSRDRGRIEAFF
TRBD2	TRBV29-1	-	TRBJ2-7	TGCAGCGTTGAGGCCGGGAGCTCGGGCGGGAGCGAGCAGTACTTC	CSVEAGSSGGSEQYF
TRBD1	TRBV7-2	-	TRBJ2-7	TGTGCCAGCAGCTTAGGTTCAGGGGGCGTCTACGAGCAGTACTTC	CASSLGSGGVYEQYF
TRBD2	TRBV4-3	once	TRBJ2-7	TGCGCCAGCAGCCAAGAAGGCGGGAGCGGTGGGTACGAGCAGTACTTC	CASSQEGGSGGYEQYF
-	TRBV5-6	once	TRBJ1-3	TGTGCCAGCAGCTTTGGTGGGAACACCATATATTTT	CASSFGGNTIYF
TRBD1	TRBV18	-	TRBJ1-1	TGTGCCAGCTCACCGGGACAGGAGGGTTACACTGAAGCTTTCTTT	CASSPGQEGYTEAFF
TRBD1	TRBV7-9	-	TRBJ1-3	TGTGCCAGCAGTGTGGACAGGGAACGGGGAAACACCATATATTTT	CASSVDRERGNTIYF
-	TRBV7-2	once	TRBJ1-3	TGTGCCAGCAGCTCTGAACGAAACACCATATATTTT	CASSSERNTIYF
TRBD1	TRBV9	-	TRBJ2-3	TGTGCCAGCAGCGTCACAGGGGTAGTGTCAGATACGCAGTATTTT	CASSVTGVVSDTQYF
-	TRBV30	-	TRBJ1-2	TGTGCCCGGTACCGTGGGCAGTACTATGGCTACACCTTC	CARYRGQYYGYTF
TRBD2	TRBV4-3	-	TRBJ2-1	TGCGCCAGCAGCCCCGGACTAGGAATTAATGAGCAGTTCTTC	CASSPGLGINEQFF
TRBD1	TRBV4-1	-	TRBJ1-2	TGCGCCAGCAGCCAACTTGGGACAGCGACTAACTATGGCTACACCTTC	CASSQLGTATNYGYTF
-	TRBV29-1	-	TRBJ1-3	TGCAGCGTGGACTCTGGAAACACCATATATTTT	CSVDSGNTIYF
-	TRBV11-3	few	TRBJ2-2	TGTGCCAGCAGCTTCTCAGGGGACGGGGAGCTGTTTTTT	CASSFSGDGELFF
TRBD1	TRBV5-1	-	TRBJ2-7	TGCGCCAGCAGCTTAAGGACAGGGTCCTACGAGCAGTACTTC	CASSLRTGSYEQYF
-	TRBV5-6	-	TRBJ2-2	TGTGCCAGCAGCTTGGAATTGTACACCGGGGAGCTGTTTTTT	CASSLELYTGELFF
-	TRBV27	-	TRBJ2-5	TGTGCCAGTCACTCTCTTCAAGGGGGGAAGACCCAGTACTTC	CASHSLQGGKTQYF
-	TRBV9	-	TRBJ2-5	TGTGCCAGCAGCGTAGTCGGGGGGCCGGAGACCCAGTACTTC	CASSVVGGPETQYF
-	TRBV7-6	-	TRBJ2-7	TGTGCCAGCAGCAAATCCCCAACGGGGACGCTCTCCTACGAGCAGTACTTC	CASSKSPTGTLSYEQYF
-	TRBV2	few	TRBJ2-7	TGTGCCAGCAGTGAGTACTTAGTGGGGGGCCTACGCTACGAGCAGTACTTC	CASSEYLVGGLRYEQYF
TRBD2	TRBV19	-	TRBJ2-5	TGTGCCAGTAGTAAAAGGACTAGCGGGGAACAAGAGACCCAGTACTTC	CASSKRTSGEQETQYF
-	TRBV6-4	-	TRBJ1-2	TGTGCCTCCCCCCCAAGGGAGAGGGGCTATGGCTACACCTTC	CASPPRERGYGYTF
TRBD1	TRBV7-9	-	TRBJ2-7	TGTGCCAGCAGCCAACGGGACAGGGGGATTTACGAGCAGTACTTC	CASSQRDRGIYEQYF
TRBD1	TRBV6-6	-	TRBJ1-1	TGTGCCAGCAGCAGACAGGGCCCGAACACTGAAGCTTTCTTT	CASSRQGPNTEAFF
TRBD2	TRBV4-1	few	TRBJ2-5	TGCGCCAGCAGCCCCCGGGGGGGTAACGGGCAAGAGACCCAGTACTTC	CASSPRGGNGQETQYF
-	TRBV10-3	-	TRBJ2-3	TGTGCCATCAGTGGGAGGACCGAAGATACGCAGTATTTT	CAISGRTEDTQYF
TRBD1	TRBV10-3	-	TRBJ2-3	TGTGCCATCAGTGAGTCCTGGGACAGGGTAGATACGCAGTATTTT	CAISESWDRVDTQYF
-	TRBV18	few	TRBJ2-7	TGTGCCAGCTCACCGCGGCAGGGAGTCTACGAGCAGTACTTC	CASSPRQGVYEQYF
-	TRBV7-9	-	TRBJ2-7	TGTGCCAGCAGCAACAGACGGGAGAGAGACGAGCAGTACTTC	CASSNRRERDEQYF
-	TRBV5-8	-	TRBJ1-1	TGTGCCAGCAGCTTCCGGGGAAGGGGTGAAGCTTTCTTT	CASSFRGRGEAFF
-	TRBV5-1	-	TRBJ1-1	TGCGCCAGCAGCCCTCGGACGGTGAACACTGAAACTTTCTTT	CASSPRTVNTETFF
TRBD1	TRBV18	-	TRBJ1-6	TGTGCCAGCTCTACGGACAGGGGGCAATACTCACCCCTCCACTTT	CASSTDRGQYSPLHF
-	TRBV7-6	-	TRBJ1-3	TGTGCCAGCAGCTTAGAGGCAGGGACCCACACCATATATTTT	CASSLEAGTHTIYF
TRBD1	TRBV7-9	-	TRBJ2-5	TGTGCCAGCAGAACGACAGGGGGTAAGGAGACCCAGTACTTC	CASRTTGGKETQYF
-	TRBV19	-	TRBJ1-2	TGTGCCAGTAGTCCGGACGGGACGGCATCTAACTATGGCTACACCTTC	CASSPDGTASNYGYTF